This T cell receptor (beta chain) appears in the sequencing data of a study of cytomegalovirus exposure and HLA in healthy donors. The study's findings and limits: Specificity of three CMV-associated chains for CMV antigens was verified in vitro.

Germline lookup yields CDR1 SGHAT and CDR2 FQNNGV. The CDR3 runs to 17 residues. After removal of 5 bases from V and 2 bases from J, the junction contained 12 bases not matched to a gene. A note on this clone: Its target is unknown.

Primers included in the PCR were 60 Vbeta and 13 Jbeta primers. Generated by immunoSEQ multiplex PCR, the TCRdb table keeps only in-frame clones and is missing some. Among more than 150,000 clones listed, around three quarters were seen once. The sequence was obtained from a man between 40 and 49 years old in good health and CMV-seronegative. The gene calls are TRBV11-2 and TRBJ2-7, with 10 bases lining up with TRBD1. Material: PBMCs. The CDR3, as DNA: TGTGCCAGCAGCCCAGACTACCGGACAGGGGGTACCTACGAGCAGTACTTC. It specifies CASSPDYRTGGTYEQYF.